These T cell receptor beta chains were read from a single sample in a study of high-grade serous ovarian cancer treatment subgroups. Repertoires were generated with immunoSEQ multiplex PCR, while TCRdb's copy carries only in-frame clones and drops some. The repertoire holds about 1,400 clones, with more than 60% as singletons. Sequenced sample: tumor tissue. The receptors were sampled from a human donor with high-grade serous ovarian cancer. Both conserved end residues are part of each CDR3. The D gene is left open where the match is weak. Clone sizes are given selectively: once, few, many, or a class where the clone is expanded.

TRBV5-1,TRBJ1-6,NA,15,NA,TGCGCCAGCAGCTTGGATGGGGGGGCGGCTTCACCCCTCCACTTT,CASSLDGGAASPLHF
TRBV5-4,TRBJ2-7,NA,13,TRBD1,TGTGCCAGCAGCTTTGGGACAGGGTACGAGCAGTACTTC,CASSFGTGYEQYF
TRBV7-2,TRBJ1-6,once,13,NA,TGTGCCAGCAGCGTAGGCCGGGGGCTCCCCCTCCACTTT,CASSVGRGLPLHF
TRBV4-3,TRBJ2-3,NA,17,TRBD2,TGCGCCAGCAGCCAAGATAGCGTAGCGGGGTCATTTGATACGCAGTATTTT,CASSQDSVAGSFDTQYF
TRBV5-1,TRBJ2-5,NA,13,NA,TGCGCCAGCAGCAACTCCGGGACAGAGACCCAGTACTTC,CASSNSGTETQYF
TRBV2,TRBJ2-3,NA,13,NA,TGTGCCAGCAGTGAATCTTGGTGGGATACGCAGTATTTT,CASSESWWDTQYF
TRBV7-9,TRBJ1-5,NA,14,NA,TGTGCCAGCAGCGATGACAGGTGGAATCAGCCCCAGCATTTT,CASSDDRWNQPQHF
TRBV5-1,TRBJ1-1,NA,14,NA,TGCGCCAGCAGCTTGGTGGCGGAGAACACTGAAGCTTTCTTT,CASSLVAENTEAFF
TRBV6-5,TRBJ2-7,NA,15,NA,TGTGCCAGCAGTCCTTCGGGGACAAGCTACTACGAGCAGTACTTC,CASSPSGTSYYEQYF
TRBV2,TRBJ2-1,once,14,NA,TGTGCCAGCAGTGAAGATGCAGGGAGGAATGAGCAGTTCTTC,CASSEDAGRNEQFF
TRBV29-1,TRBJ1-1,NA,15,NA,TGCAGCGTTGAAGTCAACCTTGGGGGAGGCACTGAAGCTTTCTTT,CSVEVNLGGGTEAFF
TRBV5-1,TRBJ1-1,few,15,NA,TGCGCCAGCAGCTTGGGGGATTGGATGAACACTGAAGCTTTCTTT,CASSLGDWMNTEAFF
TRBV29-1,TRBJ1-1,once,11,NA,TGCAGCGTACGGCAGAACACTGAAGCTTTCTTT,CSVRQNTEAFF
TRBV14,TRBJ2-3,NA,17,NA,TGTGCCAGCAGCGGAATCCTGGGTAGCGTCAGCACAGATACGCAGTATTTT,CASSGILGSVSTDTQYF
TRBV7-8,TRBJ2-4,NA,15,NA,TGTGCCAGCAGCTTAGACGGGAAGCACGGAAACATTCAGTACTTC,CASSLDGKHGNIQYF
TRBV11-2,TRBJ2-6,NA,19,NA,TGTGCCAGCAGCTTGGGTAGGGGATTCCTTGACACTGGGGCCAACGTCCTGACTTTC,CASSLGRGFLDTGANVLTF
TRBV5-5,TRBJ1-2,NA,14,NA,TGTGCCAGCAGCTTTTCCGACATAGCCTATGGCTACACCTTC,CASSFSDIAYGYTF
TRBV6-5,TRBJ1-1,NA,15,TRBD1,TGTGCCAGCACTACACAGGGGGCCCGTAGAACTGAAGCTTTCTTT,CASTTQGARRTEAFF
TRBV11-2,TRBJ2-5,NA,13,NA,TGTGCCAGCAGCTTAGTAGTCTGGGAGACCCAGTACTTC,CASSLVVWETQYF
TRBV28,TRBJ2-3,NA,13,NA,TGTGCCAGCAGTCTCCTCACCACAGATACGCAGTATTTT,CASSLLTTDTQYF
TRBV7-2,TRBJ2-1,NA,15,NA,TGTGCCAGCCTTTGGGGGGTAAGCTCCTACAATGAGCAGTTCTTC,CASLWGVSSYNEQFF
TRBV10-3,TRBJ2-7,NA,13,TRBD1,TGTGCCATCAGTTTGGACAGGAGCTACGAGCAGTACTTC,CAISLDRSYEQYF